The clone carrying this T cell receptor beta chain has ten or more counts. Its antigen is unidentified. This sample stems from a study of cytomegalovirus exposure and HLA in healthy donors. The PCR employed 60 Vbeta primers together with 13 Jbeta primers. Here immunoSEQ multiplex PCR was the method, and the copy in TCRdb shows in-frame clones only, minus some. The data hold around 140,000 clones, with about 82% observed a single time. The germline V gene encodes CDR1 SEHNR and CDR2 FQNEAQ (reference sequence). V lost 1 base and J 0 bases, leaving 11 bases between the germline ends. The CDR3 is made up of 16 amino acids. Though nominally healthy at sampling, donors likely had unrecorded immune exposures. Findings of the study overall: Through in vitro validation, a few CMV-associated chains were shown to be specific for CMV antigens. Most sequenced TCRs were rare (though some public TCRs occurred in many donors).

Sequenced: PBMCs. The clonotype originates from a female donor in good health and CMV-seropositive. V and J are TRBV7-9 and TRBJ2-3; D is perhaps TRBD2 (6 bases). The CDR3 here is CASSLVAGTSTDTQYF. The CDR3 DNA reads TGTGCCAGCAGCTTAGTTGCGGGAACTAGCACAGATACGCAGTATTTT.